This T cell receptor beta chain stems from a study of cytomegalovirus exposure and HLA in healthy donors. Study-level points and caveats: Highly shared variants forming one cluster were likely a sequencing artifact.

Notes on this clone: What it recognizes is unknown.

V shed 0 bases and J 3 bases; nucleotides not matched to a gene: 3. The CDR3 is made up of 15 amino acids. CDR1 is SGHRS, CDR2 YFSETQ, per germline. It was with 60 Vbeta and 13 Jbeta primers that the PCR ran. TCRdb's copy holds only in-frame clones and misses some; the assay was immunoSEQ multiplex PCR. The sample holds fewer than 150,000 clones, less than 85% seen once. The receptor comes from a man aged 35 to 55 in good health and CMV-seropositive. V is TRBV5-1 and J is TRBJ2-7; 10 nucleotides agree with TRBD1. Sample: PBMCs. DNA of the CDR3: TGCGCCAGCAGCTTGGACCGGGACAGGGGCTACGAGCAGTACTTC. It is translated as CASSLDRDRGYEQYF.